What follows describes a single T cell receptor beta chain. No cognate antigen has been identified for it. Qualities for individual bases were not recorded, and no much larger clone is one base off. The cohort comprised some 680 healthy bone marrow donors. All cohort members were sampled while nominally healthy, although unrecorded immune exposures were likely present. The donor tested CMV seropositive and was one of the 289 seropositive cohort members. A peripheral blood sample was provided by each donor, and peripheral blood mononuclear cells were used for TCR beta sequencing. Genomic DNA extraction from the blood cell samples was performed with the Qiagen DNeasy Blood Extraction Kit. The data belong to a study of cytomegalovirus exposure and HLA in healthy donors (dated by TCRdb to 2016 to 2017). For the wider study: An earlier analysis of several hundred of the donors reported 250 to 300 Gb of sequence data and 95 million to 120 million unique TCR beta sequences obtained from about 179 million T cells. A later analysis re-analyzed previously published TCR beta repertoires from approximately 700 donors and added high-resolution HLA genotyping to study TCR occurrence patterns. In addition to the first cohort of around 670 subjects, a separate validation cohort of approximately 130 different subjects was used. In a later genetic analysis, genome-wide SNP genotypes for about 60% of the 666 donors were used, and that subset was treated as a discovery cohort. The later analysis used no new phenotypic data to find candidate immune exposures, relying instead on TCR beta sequences and their occurrence across donors. Donor age, sex, ethnicity and CMV serostatus were compiled together with the repertoire data. In an earlier analysis of about 590 of the donors, high-throughput TCR beta sequencing was used to judge whether each TCR beta V gene segment behaved as functional or pseudogenic. The genetic ancestry cluster associated with self-reported Caucasian donors included 81% of the 398 genotyped donors. All discovery cohort repertoires had been generated on a single sequencing platform. Across around 400 genotyped donors of the cohort, an average of roughly 250,000 unique TCR beta nucleotide sequences per donor were sequenced, and approximately 17% of those sequences were non-productive. The number of donors typed differed by locus, with roughly 620-640 for A, B, C, DRB1 and DQB1, more than 500 for DQA1, 600 to 610 for DPA1, and over 400 for DPB1. The aim of the study was to test whether cataloging public T cell receptors could identify signatures of past pathogen exposure. To predict cytomegalovirus infection status, the study brought together high-throughput TCR immunosequencing, statistical association of individual TCRs with disease status, and machine learning. HLA typing covered class I and class II loci at four-digit resolution. Several DR-DQ haplotypes were handled as single units for association and clustering because linkage in the cohort was strong. Using immunosequencing, the study profiled T cell repertoires from fewer than 700 subjects and related those repertoires to cytomegalovirus serostatus. Roughly 320 gigabases of sequencing data and roughly 80 million unique TCR sequences made up an early release that covered about 640 HLA-typed donors.

CDR1 and CDR2 are read off the germline V gene as MNHNS and SASEGT. The CDR3 contains 15 residues, cysteine and phenylalanine counted. This entry keeps only the CDR3 DNA: 45 bases, framed from base 1. V is cut back by 6 bases and J by 0 bases, with 6 bases in the junction unmatched. Findings and caveats that apply to the study as a whole: For the cohort, immune exposure information was limited to CMV serostatus. Some IMGT-functional V segments, including TRBV6-2 and TRBV6-3, could not be told apart with the 87-base-pair reads, so those segments were excluded. Only TCR beta chains were sequenced in this cohort, and the absence of alpha or paired-chain data limited detectable features. A cluster of highly shared sequence variants was judged likely to be a technical artifact of the sequencing pipeline. The classifier was reported to diagnose cytomegalovirus status with high specificity and sensitivity in both the original cohort and the validation cohort. A further reported finding was that TCR beta sequences accurately predicted the HLA-A and HLA-B alleles for most subjects in the first cohort. When HLA alleles, especially DR and DQ, strongly co-occurred, TCR associations were difficult to assign to individual alleles. Compared with the approximately 600-donor mean, donors in an Asian-associated ancestry cluster had fewer N-insertions in productive TCRs, according to a later genetic analysis. While some public TCRs were present in many individuals, most TCR sequences turned up only very rarely across donors. Because counts were too low, 15 to 20 rarely observed V segments, including chromosome 9 orphons, were left out of the earlier analysis of 587 of the donors. A later analysis reported that several top co-occurrence clusters appeared linked to parvovirus B19, influenza, CMV and Epstein-Barr virus. In a later analysis, most CMV-associated TCR beta chains were found to appear HLA-restricted, with HLA associations seemingly driven largely by CMV exposure. Sequencing depth was assumed to be roughly uniform across donors in the presence/absence analyses, though that assumption may not hold. In vitro tests confirmed that a few of the cytomegalovirus-associated TCR beta chains recognize cytomegalovirus antigens. In a later analysis, TCR association rates were found to vary across HLA loci, with the most associated TCRs seen for DRB1 alleles and the fewest for HLA-C alleles. At a false discovery rate of 0.05, a later analysis linked around 15,000 TCR beta sequences to specific HLA alleles. In a later analysis, HLA-associated TCR beta chains were found to be more clonally expanded and to have lower generation probabilities than equally common non-associated chains. The authors suggested that the approach could potentially be generalized to other disease states and immunological phenotypes. In the study, approximately 160 TCR beta chains were listed as associated with cytomegalovirus. Because HLA typing was missing for some donors at each locus, association tests included only the typed subset. An association between a missense DCLRE1C variant and V-gene and J-gene trimming of TCR beta chains was found in a later genetic analysis and replicated in an independent cohort. In an earlier analysis of more than 450 of the donors, most TCR beta V segments were observed in productive rearrangements about 87% or about 30% of the time, broadly matching IMGT annotations. Correlated functional status among segregating V segments might be attributable to linkage disequilibrium, but an unknown experimental factor could not be ruled out.

The library relied on the immunoSEQ multiplex PCR assay. A mixture of 60 forward primers for TCR Vbeta segments and 13 reverse primers for TCR Jbeta segments was used in the multiplex PCR. Amplification of the CDR3 region of rearranged TCR beta genes was performed with a multiplex PCR assay on genomic DNA. The amplified TCR beta libraries were sequenced on the Illumina HiSeq System as 87-base-pair reads. For the original study's pipeline: A later analysis counted about 80 million unique TCR beta chains across the roughly 700 repertoires, and roughly 9.9 million of these chains were shared by at least two donors. Raw reads were error-corrected and collapsed into unique sequences by a nearest-neighbor algorithm in which closely related sequences were merged to remove PCR and sequencing errors. CDR3 sequences were aligned to IMGT reference sequences to assign V, D and J gene segments. Each retained sequence needed at least a six-nucleotide match to both a V gene segment and a J gene segment. A rearrangement was called productive if the CDR3 had no stop codons and remained in frame with V and J, and every other rearrangement was called non-productive. Following IMGT convention, CDR3 was defined as the stretch from the second conserved V-encoded cysteine up to the conserved J-encoded phenylalanine. The earlier analysis of about 530 of the donors excluded any sequence lacking an unambiguous match to a single V gene segment. In an earlier analysis of 587 of the donors, a V segment was called functional when productive rearrangements were above 56.7%, and segregating when the standard deviation between donors exceeded 5%. A statistical classification framework was built for diagnosing cytomegalovirus status from the catalog of TCR beta chain sequences. V and J gene assignment, in a later analysis, came from comparing TCR nucleotide sequences with IMGT/GENE-DB human TR gene sequences. The TCRdist pipeline was used in a later analysis to assign CDR3 sequences and most-parsimonious VDJ recombination scenarios. In a later analysis, every TCR beta chain was defined by the combination of its CDR3 amino acid sequence and its V-gene family, and reads without a unique V-gene family were dropped. To address suspected cross-contamination and a sequencing artifact, a later analysis removed under 600 highly shared, low-generation-probability nucleotide sequences. A later analysis calculated a clonal expansion index for each public chain from normalized within-repertoire ranks of inferred template counts. Generation probabilities in a later analysis came from a VDJ recombination model fitted to out-of-frame rearrangements, and those results were checked against IGoR. A later analysis scored TCR-TCR, TCR-HLA and TCR-CMV co-occurrence with hypergeometric tests, applying a repertoire-size bias correction to TCR pairs. To estimate false discovery rates, a later analysis permuted the HLA or CMV assignments 20 times. In a later analysis, co-occurring TCRs were grouped using DBSCAN, and TCRdist sequence similarity was added for clustering within HLA-allele-positive subsets. For co-occurrence clustering, repertoires with fewer than 30,000 or more than 120,000 public chains were excluded, along with several repertoires with anomalous nucleotide sharing. What TCRdb holds here is the immuneACCESS table cut down to in-frame rearrangements. Part of the clones is not present; checked against another copy, under half of the missing clones reflect an unresolved V gene, and the others are unexplained. That table furnishes V, J and clone size, whereas the DNA furnished D and trimming. For this sample there are 100,000 to 150,000 clones; more than 15% appear just once. Roughly 3% of the sample lies in the top ten.

Recombination connected TRBV6-1 to TRBJ2-7; a stretch of 9 junction bases matches TRBD2. The clonotype comes from a female donor in good health and CMV-seropositive. Sample: PBMCs. The CDR3 loop reads CASSVSSGDSYEQYF. The sequenced DNA: TGTGCCAGCAGCGTGTCTAGCGGGGACTCCTACGAGCAGTACTTC.